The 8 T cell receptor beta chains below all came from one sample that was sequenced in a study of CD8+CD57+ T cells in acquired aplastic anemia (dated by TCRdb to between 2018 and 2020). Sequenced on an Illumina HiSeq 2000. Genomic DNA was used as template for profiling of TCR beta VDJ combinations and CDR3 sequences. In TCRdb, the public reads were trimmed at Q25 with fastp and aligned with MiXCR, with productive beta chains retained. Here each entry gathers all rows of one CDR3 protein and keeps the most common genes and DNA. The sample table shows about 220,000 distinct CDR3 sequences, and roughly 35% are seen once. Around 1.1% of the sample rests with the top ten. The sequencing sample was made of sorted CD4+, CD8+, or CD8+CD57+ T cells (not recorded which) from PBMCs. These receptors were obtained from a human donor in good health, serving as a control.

The CDR3 loop reads CASRVGGGHQETQYF. As DNA, the CDR3 is TGTGCCAGCAGGGTCGGGGGGGGGCACCAAGAGACCCAGTACTTC. The chain couples TRBV2 to TRBJ2-5, with TRBD2 matching over 8 bases. Germline CDR1 is SNHLY and CDR2 is FYNNEI. V trimming: 6 bases; J trimming: 0 bases; junction bases outside the gene matches: 6. The CDR3 totals 15 residues.

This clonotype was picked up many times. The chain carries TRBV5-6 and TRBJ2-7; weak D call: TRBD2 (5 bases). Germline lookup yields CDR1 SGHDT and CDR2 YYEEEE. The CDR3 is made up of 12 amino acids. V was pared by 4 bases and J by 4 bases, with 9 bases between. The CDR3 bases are TGTGCCAGCAGCCGGTCGGGGTACGAGCAGTACTTC. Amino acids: CASSRSGYEQYF.

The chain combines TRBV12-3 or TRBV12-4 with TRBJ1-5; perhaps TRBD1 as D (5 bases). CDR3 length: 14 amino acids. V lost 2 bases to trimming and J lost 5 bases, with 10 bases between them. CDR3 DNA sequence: TGTGCCAGCAGTTTAAGGCAGGGACATCAGCCCCAGCATTTT. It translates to CASSLRQGHQPQHF.

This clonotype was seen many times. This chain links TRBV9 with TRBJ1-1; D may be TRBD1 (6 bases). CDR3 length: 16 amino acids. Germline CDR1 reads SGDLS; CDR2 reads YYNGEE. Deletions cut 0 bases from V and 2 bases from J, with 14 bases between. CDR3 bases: TGTGCCAGCAGCGTAGAAGGGTCAGGGGCCAACACTGAAGCTTTCTTT. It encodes CASSVEGSGANTEAFF.

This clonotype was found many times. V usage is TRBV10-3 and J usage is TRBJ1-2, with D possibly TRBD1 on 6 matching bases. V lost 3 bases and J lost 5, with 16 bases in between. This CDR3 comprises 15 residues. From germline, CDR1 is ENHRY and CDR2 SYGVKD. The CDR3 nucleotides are TGTGCCATCAGTGATCCCCAGGGGTTGAATTATGGCTACACCTTC. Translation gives CAISDPQGLNYGYTF.

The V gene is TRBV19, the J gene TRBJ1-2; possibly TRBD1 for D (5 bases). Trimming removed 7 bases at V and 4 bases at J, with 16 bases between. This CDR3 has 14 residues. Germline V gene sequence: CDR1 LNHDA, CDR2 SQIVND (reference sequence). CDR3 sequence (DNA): TGTGCCAGTACCACTCGGGGGGAGACCTATGGCTACACCTTC. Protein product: CASTTRGETYGYTF.

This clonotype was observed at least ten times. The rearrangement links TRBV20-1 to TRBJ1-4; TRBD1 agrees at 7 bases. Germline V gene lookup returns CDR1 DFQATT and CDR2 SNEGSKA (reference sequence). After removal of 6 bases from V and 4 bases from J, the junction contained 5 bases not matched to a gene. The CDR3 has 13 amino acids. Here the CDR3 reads CSAITGVNEKLFF. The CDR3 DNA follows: TGCAGTGCAATCACAGGGGTTAATGAAAAACTGTTTTTT.

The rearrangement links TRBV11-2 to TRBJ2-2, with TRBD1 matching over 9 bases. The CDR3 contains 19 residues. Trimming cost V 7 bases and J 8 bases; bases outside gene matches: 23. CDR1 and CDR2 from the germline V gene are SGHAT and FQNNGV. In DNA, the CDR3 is TGTGCCAGCATCCCTTTTAGATGGGTGTTACAGGGGGCTTTGGGGGAGCTGTTTTTT. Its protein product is CASIPFRWVLQGALGELFF. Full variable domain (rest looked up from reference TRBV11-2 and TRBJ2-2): EAGVAQSPRYKIIEKRQSVAFWCNPISGHATLYWYQQILGQGPKLLIQFQNNGVVDDSQLPKDRFSAERLKGVDSTLKIQPAKLEDSAVYLCASIPFRWVLQGALGELFFGEGSRLTVL.